This note documents a single TCR beta chain sequence. The source of the sample is a study of shared T cell receptors in the human thymus. Germline lookup yields CDR1 SQVTM and CDR2 ANQGSEA. This CDR3 spans 14 amino acids. V was pared by 0 bases and J by 4 bases, with 3 bases of the junction left unmatched. Produced via immunoSEQ multiplex PCR; TCRdb's table is partial and in-frame only. The sample has some 640,000 clones, around 87% seen once. The same data also went into a second study, on human thymus T cells.

The sequenced sample was thymocytes. This TCR derives from a boy under two years old with a congenital heart defect. The chain uses TRBV29-1 and TRBJ2-5, with TRBD2 matching over 9 bases. The CDR3 sequence: CSVEDQLAGETQYF. The CDR3 nucleotides read TGCAGCGTTGAAGATCAACTAGCGGGAGAGACCCAGTACTTC. Full variable domain (remainder filled in from reference TRBV29-1 and TRBJ2-5): SAVISQKPSRDICQRGTSLTIQCQVDSQVTMMFWYRQQPGQSLTLIATANQGSEATYESGFVIDKFPISRPNLTFSTLTVSNMSPEDSSIYLCSVEDQLAGETQYFGPGTRLLVL.